These 20 T cell receptor beta chains were sequenced from one sample in a study of T cells in Graves' hyperthyroidism and ophthalmopathy (dated by TCRdb to about 2019). The library was obtained by multiplex PCR. The reads were generated on an Illumina HiSeq 2000. The TCR beta CDR3 regions were amplified from RNA transcripts. The first round of RT-PCR for the TCR CDR3 was performed with the HTBI primer set and the Qiagen OneStep RT-PCR kit. Using fastp at Q25 and MiXCR, TCRdb reprocessed the public reads and kept productive beta chains. For every CDR3 protein sequence, its rows merge into one entry that carries the most common genes and DNA. The sample profile shows approximately 400,000 distinct CDR3 sequences; around 16% of them were found once. The ten most abundant clones make up about 27% of the sample. The sample comprised blood. These receptors all come from a woman aged 18-29 years with Graves' hyperthyroidism that later progressed to Graves' ophthalmopathy.

This clonotype was picked up many times. The CDR3 is CSATPDRGHYNEQFF. CDR3 DNA sequence: TGCAGTGCTACCCCGGACAGGGGACACTACAATGAGCAGTTCTTC. The chain uses TRBV20-1 and TRBJ2-1, with 9 bases matching TRBD1. V shed 4 bases, J shed 3 bases, and the junction held 7 bases outside the gene matches. This CDR3 contains 15 residues. The germline V gene encodes CDR1 DFQATT and CDR2 SNEGSKA (reference sequence).

The chain carries TRBV27 and TRBJ1-1; no definite D call. With 2 bases removed from V and 3 bases from J, the gap between germline ends came to 10 bases. From germline, CDR1 is MNHEY and CDR2 SMNVEV (reference sequence). The CDR3 runs 14 residues. The CDR3 nucleotides are TGTGCCAGCAGTTTAAGAGGGCTGGACACTGAAGCTTTCTTT. Translated: CASSLRGLDTEAFF.

Written as DNA, the CDR3 is TGTGCCAGCTCGGGACTAGCGGGAGGGGAACAAGAGACCCAGTACTTC. Translation gives CASSGLAGGEQETQYF. This rearrangement joins TRBV7-9 to TRBJ2-5; 16 bases match TRBD2. The CDR3 loop spans 16 amino acids. Germline V CDR1 and CDR2: SEHNR, FQNEAQ (reference sequence). The V and J ends lost 8 bases and 2 bases, in that order; junction bases with no gene match: 5.

This sequence joins TRBV28 and TRBJ1-1; D is undetermined. This CDR3 is 15 amino acids long. Trimming pared 5 bases from V and 1 base from J, leaving 14 bases between. In germline, CDR1 is MDHEN, CDR2 SYDVKM. The CDR3: CASSPHRTENTEAFF. The CDR3 DNA reads as TGTGCCAGCAGTCCCCACCGGACGGAGAACACTGAAGCTTTCTTT.

This chain connects TRBV20-1 to TRBJ2-3; TRBD2 agrees at 11 bases. The junction had 8 bases not matched to a gene; V was cut back by 6 bases and J by 6 bases. The CDR3 is 14 residues long. The germline gives CDR1 DFQATT, CDR2 SNEGSKA (reference sequence). The CDR3 DNA reads TGCAGTGCCCGTAGCGGGAGGGCTCGGGATACGCAGTATTTT. Translation gives CSARSGRARDTQYF.

The chain has TRBV2 and TRBJ2-7; TRBD1 matches 8 bases. The CDR3 is 15 amino acids. CDR1 is SNHLY and CDR2 is FYNNEI in the germline V gene. V lost 8 bases and J lost 5; bases outside the gene matches: 14. CDR3 nucleotides: TGTGCCAGCCAACGGCCGAATGACAGGGGCAACGAGCAGTACTTC. Protein sequence: CASQRPNDRGNEQYF. The whole variable domain, remainder taken from reference TRBV2 and TRBJ2-7, is EPEVTQTPSHQVTQMGQEVILRCVPISNHLYFYWYRQILGQKVEFLVSFYNNEISEKSEIFDDQFSVERPDGSNFTLKIRSTKLEDSAMYFCASQRPNDRGNEQYFGPGTRLTVT.

This clonotype was observed a handful of times. The CDR3 spells CASSYMRTATGNTIYF. CDR3 DNA sequence: TGTGCCAGCAGTTACATGCGGACAGCGACTGGAAACACCATATATTTT. The chain uses TRBV6-5 and TRBJ1-3; weak D call: TRBD1 (6 bases). V was cut by 2 bases and J by 2 bases, with 13 bases left in between. The CDR3 consists of 16 residues. Germline loops: CDR1 MNHEY, CDR2 SVGAGI.

For the CDR3, the DNA is TGTGCCTGGATTGCCGGGCTCACAGATACGCAGTATTTT. Protein: CAWIAGLTDTQYF. The rearrangement joins TRBV30 to TRBJ2-3, with no clear D. Germline loops: CDR1 GTSNPN, CDR2 SVGIG (reference sequence). The CDR3 has 13 amino acids. Trimming removed 4 bases at V and 2 bases at J, with 10 bases between.

This clonotype showed up many times. The CDR3 coding sequence is TGTGCCATCAGTACGGGGGGTACTGAAGCTTTCTTT. Protein: CAISTGGTEAFF. The chain carries TRBV10-3 and TRBJ1-1; a weak D match, TRBD1 (5 bases). Trimming removed 5 bases at V and 5 bases at J, with 9 bases between. The CDR3 spans 12 residues. Germline V gene sequence: CDR1 ENHRY, CDR2 SYGVKD.

On this clonotype: A read error may be the cause here, since a much bigger clone is one base away. V is TRBV10-3 and J is TRBJ2-3; unclear D gene. Looked up from germline, CDR1 is ENHRY and CDR2 is SYGVKD. The length of the CDR3 is 13 residues. V dropped 0 bases and J dropped 5 bases, with 6 bases sitting between them. The CDR3 sequence is CAISESGVDTQYF. The CDR3 coding sequence is TGTGCCATCAGTGAGTCTGGGGTAGATACGCAGTATTTT.

The sample holds many counts of this clonotype. The V and J genes are TRBV20-1 and TRBJ2-1; no firm D call. CDR1 DFQATT and CDR2 SNEGSKA come from the germline V gene (reference sequence). The CDR3 length is 13 residues. The ends were cut back, 4 bases at V and 6 bases at J, with 13 bases in the middle. CDR3 in amino acids: CSATDEASNEQFF. CDR3 nucleotide sequence: TGCAGTGCTACTGATGAAGCCTCCAATGAGCAGTTCTTC.

This clonotype was detected only a few times. J is TRBJ2-5 and V is TRBV7-9, with TRBD2 matching over 8 bases. Germline CDR1 SEHNR, CDR2 FQNEAQ (reference sequence). The length of the CDR3 is 15 residues. J lost 4 bases, V lost 3 bases, and 7 bases had no gene match. The CDR3 sequence is CASSFQKRERETQYF. As DNA, the CDR3 is TGTGCCAGCAGCTTTCAGAAGCGGGAGCGAGAGACCCAGTACTTC.

This CDR3 is CASTDGRSYEQYF. DNA for the CDR3: TGTGCCAGCACCGACGGCCGCTCCTACGAGCAGTACTTC. The V call is TRBV28, the J call TRBJ2-7, with D unresolved. Trimming stripped 7 bases from V and 0 bases from J, with 10 bases between. There are 13 residues in the CDR3. The V gene's germline CDR1 is MDHEN and CDR2 SYDVKM.

This clonotype showed up many times. This chain links TRBV24-1 with TRBJ1-1; 7 bases map to TRBD1. The CDR3 consists of 13 residues. V shed 7 bases and J 5 bases; nucleotides not matched to a gene: 6. Germline-derived CDR1 and CDR2 are KGHDR and SFDVKD. The CDR3 here is CATRKTGWTEAFF. The CDR3 DNA follows: TGTGCCACCAGAAAGACAGGGTGGACTGAAGCTTTCTTT.

Many counts were recorded for this clonotype. CDR3 residues: CASSSDRVDEQYF. CDR3 DNA: TGCGCCAGCAGCTCCGACCGGGTCGACGAGCAGTACTTC. The V gene is TRBV5-1, the J gene TRBJ2-7; no reliable D call. The CDR3 has 13 residues. CDR1 and CDR2 from the germline V gene are SGHRS and YFSETQ. V was pared by 3 bases and J by 5 bases, with 12 bases between.

A few counts support this clonotype. The CDR3 reads CASSRPGQEGGYTF. The CDR3 coding sequence is TGTGCCAGCTCACGACCGGGACAGGAGGGCGGCTACACCTTC. The chain employs TRBV18 and TRBJ1-2; 8 bases fit TRBD1. The CDR3 covers 14 residues. Per germline, CDR1 KGHSH and CDR2 LQKENI. Losses at the gene ends were 4 bases for V and 8 bases for J; bases not matched to a gene: 9.

This clonotype came up many times. The rearrangement links TRBV20-1 to TRBJ2-1; D ambiguous. The CDR3 spans 13 residues. Germline V gives CDR1 DFQATT, CDR2 SNEGSKA (reference sequence). V shed 5 bases and J shed 11 bases, with 19 bases lying between them. The CDR3 loop is CSASRTPAEQQFF. Written as DNA, the CDR3 is TGCAGTGCTTCCCGCACACCGGCCGAGCAGCAGTTCTTC.

The J gene is TRBJ2-2, the V gene TRBV3-1; D is perhaps TRBD2 (6 bases). Germline V CDR1 and CDR2: LGHDT, YNNKEL (reference sequence). There are 17 residues in the CDR3. The germline V and J ends were trimmed by 0 bases and 3 bases, with 14 bases remaining between them. The CDR3 region has the DNA TGTGCCAGCAGCCAAGATTCAAGACTAGGGTACACCGGGGAGCTGTTTTTT. Translation: CASSQDSRLGYTGELFF. Full variable domain (rest looked up from reference TRBV3-1 and TRBJ2-2): DTAVSQTPKYLVTQMGNDKSIKCEQNLGHDTMYWYKQDSKKFLKIMFSYNNKELIINETVPNRFSPKSPDKAHLNLHINSLELGDSAVYFCASSQDSRLGYTGELFFGEGSRLTVL.

The chain employs TRBV20-1 and TRBJ2-1, with D possibly being TRBD1 or TRBD2 (7 bases each). Germline values: CDR1 DFQATT, CDR2 SNEGSKA (reference sequence). The CDR3 is 16 residues long. V was trimmed by 1 base and J by 6 bases, leaving 19 bases between them. The CDR3 sequence is CSARAFGQGGANEQFF. The CDR3 DNA is TGCAGTGCTAGAGCTTTCGGGCAGGGGGGGGCCAATGAGCAGTTCTTC.

As regards this clonotype: A much more abundant neighbour one base away suggests this may be a read error. This chain uses TRBV5-1 with TRBJ2-7; possible D gene TRBD2, 7 bases. Trimming shortened V by 0 bases and J by 6 bases, and 16 bases separated the two germline ends. This CDR3 has 15 amino acids. Germline loops: CDR1 SGHRS, CDR2 YFSETQ. Here the CDR3 DNA reads TGCGCCAGCAGCTTGGAGGCGGGGGCGAATTGCGAGCAGTACTTC. Residues: CASSLEAGANCEQYF.